This paragraph covers one T cell receptor (beta chain) sequence. There is no known antigen for this receptor. Per-nucleotide qualities are absent, and no much larger clonotype sits a single base away. This entry is derived from a study of blood T cell repertoires in COVID-19 (TCRdb year 2020). Looking at the study overall: The collaborator samples originated in the United States, Italy and Spain and spanned the acute and convalescent phases of COVID-19. Nearly every sample came with metadata listing a de-identified subject ID, COVID-19 status, age in years and sex. The material from the prospective study consisted of cDNA or gDNA derived from T cells, B-cell-depleted T cells, or PBMCs. The samples were drawn from two sources: the first 160 participants of the ongoing ImmuneRACE study, and 1,000 to 1,500 subjects contributed by 6 global collaborators. Subjects who had been exposed to COVID-19, were actively infected with it, or had recovered from it provided the deeply sampled blood TCRbeta repertoires that made up the dataset. Where available, HLA class I and class II types were taken from metadata supplied by the sample provider and were not determined by assay-based typing. A freely available public database, intended as a resource for researchers studying the immune response to SARS-CoV-2, is where the repertoires were released. Study-wide findings and limitations: The quantity of clinical and demographic metadata differed by source and by participant and was supplied without curation.

From the cysteine through the phenylalanine, the CDR3 covers 13 amino acids. Only CDR3 DNA remains: 39 bases, in frame from the first base. Germline trimming: 5 bases from V, 10 bases from J; junction bases outside gene matches: 3. In the prospective study, participants were about 18 to 100 years old, resided in about two dozen geographic areas of the United States, and were enrolled through a virtual design. In the prospective study, cohorts were assigned on the basis of participant-reported clinical history obtained from a screening survey and a study questionnaire. Recovered participants in ImmuneRACE Cohort 3 were defined as having two consecutive negative NP/OP PCR tests, clearance from a healthcare professional, or resolution of symptoms. In the prospective study, mobile phlebotomists collected whole blood, serum and a nasopharyngeal or oropharyngeal swab from each participant. Prospective study participants could optionally give additional blood draws and questionnaires over a roughly two-month period. Before DNA extraction, prospective study blood samples were shipped either frozen or at room temperature.

TCRbeta CDR3 regions were amplified from genomic DNA by means of the immunoSEQ Assay, a bias-controlled multiplex PCR. The original pipeline was this. The number of nucleated cells in each sample was estimated by amplification of reference gene primers within the assay. To quantify the absolute abundance of each unique TCRbeta CDR3 rearrangement, sequence reads were collapsed and filtered. Productive Simpson clonality was computed per sample as the square root of Simpson's diversity index over productive rearrangements. Drawn from immuneACCESS, this table holds only the in-frame rearrangements with V and J called that TCRdb kept. Clones are partly lost; checked studies trace under half to an unresolved V gene and leave the rest unexplained. That table supplies the V and J calls and clone size; D and trimming were determined from the DNA. Counted in this sample were approximately 480,000 clones; 75% to 90% of them appeared once. Around 0.7% of the sample belongs to the ten largest clones.

The sample comprised PBMCs or T cells enriched from blood (not recorded which). The chain is made from TRBV12-3 or TRBV12-4 and TRBJ1-6; the junction holds 9 bases that match TRBD1. The receptor's source is a woman between 18 and 29 years old who had recovered from COVID-19. Here is the DNA: TGTGCCAGCAGTGATACAGGGGGCTCACCCCTCCACTTT. This sequence encodes CASSDTGGSPLHF.